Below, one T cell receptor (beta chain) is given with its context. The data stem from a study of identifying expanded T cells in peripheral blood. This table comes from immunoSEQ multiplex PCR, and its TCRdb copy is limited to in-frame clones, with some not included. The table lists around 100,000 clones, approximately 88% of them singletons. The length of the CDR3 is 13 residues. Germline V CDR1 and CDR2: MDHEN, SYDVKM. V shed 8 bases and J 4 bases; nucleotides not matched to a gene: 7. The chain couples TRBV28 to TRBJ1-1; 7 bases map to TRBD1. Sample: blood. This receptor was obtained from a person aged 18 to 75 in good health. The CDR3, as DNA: TGTGCCAGCTTGTACAGGGGCGCCACTGAAGCTTTCTTT. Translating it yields CASLYRGATEAFF. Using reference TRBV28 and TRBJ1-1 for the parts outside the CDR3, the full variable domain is DVKVTQSSRYLVKRTGEKVFLECVQDMDHENMFWYRQDPGLGLRLIYFSYDVKMKEKGDIPEGYSVSREKKERFSLILESASTNQTSMYLCASLYRGATEAFFGQGTRLTVV.